This TCR beta chain was sequenced in a study of blood T cells in healthy people across ages. Looking at the study overall: With template switching, about one barcoded beta molecule was captured per two T cells. Findings and limits, study-wide: Age showed a roughly linear inverse relationship with TCR beta diversity per million T cells. For the donors, CMV status was unknown and possibly confounded expanded clonotype changes.

Per germline, CDR1 SEHNR and CDR2 FQNEAQ (reference sequence). This CDR3 is built from 16 residues. Trimming left V 5 bases short and J 7 bases short, with 21 bases between. Concerning this clonotype: What it recognizes is unknown.

Through a sample-barcoded 5' primer and a J-beta primer mix, a second PCR was run for 7 to 11 cycles. TCRdb re-called the 5' RACE reads through MiXCR, storing one row per CDR3 protein. The top ten clones hold roughly 20% of a sample with some 710,000 distinct CDR3 sequences, about 45% of them seen once. At least 5.5 micrograms of total RNA were extracted per sample. The clonotype comes from a man at least 80 years old in good health. The chain recombines TRBV7-9 with TRBJ2-1; weak D call: TRBD1 (6 bases). Sequenced material: blood. CDR3 nucleotides: TGTGCCAGCAGCGGGCGCGGAGGTACAAGGGGGAATGAGCAGTTCTTC. This encodes CASSGRGGTRGNEQFF.